The TCR beta chain described here comes from a study of regulatory T cells in long-lasting Graves disease. The germline V and J ends were trimmed by 1 base and 2 bases, with 6 bases remaining between them. Germline lookup yields CDR1 DFQATT and CDR2 SNEGSKA (reference sequence). The CDR3 loop spans 12 amino acids. Investigators prepared the TCR beta libraries by applying iRepertoire HTBI primers and Arm-PCR of CDR3 regions. TCRdb called the multiplex PCR reads again in MiXCR, with one record for every CDR3 protein. The sample includes about 310,000 distinct CDR3 sequences, over 15% of them seen just once. Study-wide results and limits: Fewer public clonotypes were shared by new patients (around 970) than by persistent patients (about 2,500). Persistent cases favored TRBV28, TRBJ1-2 and TRBJ2-5.

The time point here: newly diagnosed GD, antithyroid drugs for less than 3 months. PBMC-derived RNA was used for the TCR library. Points on this clonotype: Its target is unknown.

J is TRBJ2-7 and V is TRBV20-1; D unresolved. This TCR was recovered from a female donor with Graves disease. The sequencing here drew on peripheral blood mononuclear cells (PBMCs), taken at new diagnosis, from a patient treated with antithyroid drugs. The CDR3 loop reads CSARVGPYEQYF. The CDR3 coding sequence is TGCAGTGCTAGAGTCGGGCCCTACGAGCAGTACTTC.